This TCR beta chain emerged from a study of T cell repertoires in cytomegalovirus infection (dated by TCRdb to about 2019). General notes on the study: Recently identified HLA-C-restricted CMV epitopes, whose presentation resists viral immunomodulation, were targeted by peptide stimulations together with well-studied HLA-B-restricted epitopes. Because public TCR beta signatures pointed to carriage of CMV infection together with the matching HLA type, the HLA type of each donor mattered for the analysis.

On this clonotype itself: The antigen it binds to is not known. No base-level quality is on record; no much larger clone is a single base apart.

The sequencer was an Illumina HiSeq 1500. The public reads were reanalyzed by TCRdb: fastp trimming at Q25, MiXCR alignment, in-frame beta chains only. Rows are combined by CDR3 protein, so each entry shows the most common genes and DNA. The sample contains 900,000 to 950,000 distinct CDR3 sequences, 30% to 40% of them found a single time. The biggest ten clones account for around 15% of the sample. Taken from the germline V gene, the CDR1 and CDR2 loops are WSHSY and SAAADI. The CDR3 covers 13 residues, taking in both the cysteine and the phenylalanine. CDR3 DNA is the only sequence kept; it has 39 bases, read in frame from the first base. V loses 7 bases of germline sequence and J loses 6 bases, and the interval between the two ends is 16 bases. The treatment or condition label for this specimen denotes: in vitro stimulation with specific CMV peptide epitopes to enrich CMV-specific T cells. Broad study findings and their caveats: In the ex vivo response, HLA-C-restricted CMV-specific TCR beta clonotypes were dominant, and in two of eight donors the single most frequent clonotype came from this HLA-C-restricted group. Carriers of CMV infection plus the relevant HLA type were discriminated by the cumulative frequency of public TCR beta family members in the study cohort and in an independent roughly 370-donor cohort.

This sequence was found in a human donor in good health (CMV status not recorded). Some clones in this sample may be carry-over from other donors' samples. Sample: cultured CD8+ T cells from PBMCs, taken from culture after CMV antigen stimulation. The sequence links TRBV10-2 to TRBJ2-7, with the D gene not confidently named. The CDR3 here reads CASNVDMGVEQYF. The sequenced DNA is TGCGCCAGCAACGTTGACATGGGCGTCGAGCAGTACTTC.